This T cell receptor beta chain was identified during a study of breast tumors, draining lymph nodes, adjacent tissues. The germline CDR1 and CDR2 sequences are MRHNA and SNTAGT. The CDR3 loop spans 15 amino acids. Trimming removed 3 bases from V and 3 bases from J, with 9 bases in between. Axillary draining lymph nodes of breast cancer patients supplied the node samples. This clonotype appeared many times. Each CDR3 protein gets one entry after TCRdb re-called the multiplex PCR reads with MiXCR. Here the sample spans 180,000 or so distinct CDR3 sequences, about 33% being singletons. The receptor was isolated from a female donor with breast cancer. Some clones in this sample may be carry-over from other donors' samples. The rearrangement joins TRBV6-4 to TRBJ2-6; D might be TRBD1 (6 bases). Sequences were obtained from axillary lymph node tissue. CDR3 protein: CASSERGHGANVLTF. The CDR3 nucleotides read TGTGCCAGCAGTGAAAGGGGACATGGGGCCAACGTCCTGACTTTC.